This TCR beta chain was sequenced in a study of T cells in tumors after PD-1 blockade. Study information: Excluded were patients with checkpoint blockade, immunosuppressants, or radiotherapy or other anti-cancer therapy within 4 weeks. Daily vismodegib 150 mg continued in a subset of anti-PD-1-treated patients.

Regarding this clone: Its specificity is not known.

Time point described: first of two pre-therapy site-matched biopsies 2 to 3 months apart. Tumor biopsies came from the same primary tumor site before and after PD-1 blockade. The V and J ends lost 6 bases and 4 bases respectively, with 18 bases between them. The V gene's germline CDR1 is MNHEY and CDR2 SVGAGI. CDR3 length: 15 residues. Assay: immunoSEQ multiplex PCR; the TCRdb copy retains only in-frame clones and omits some. Found here are 3,500 to 4,500 clones, 73% of them singletons; the top ten hold approximately 7.8%. Regarding the study as a whole: Most post-therapy expanded exhausted CD8+ clones were new, undetected before treatment.

The V gene is TRBV6-5, the J gene TRBJ1-2, with D hard to call. The receptor was isolated from a human donor with basal cell carcinoma. Material: tumor tissue, obtained before anti-PD-1 treatment. CDR3 nucleotide sequence: TGTGCCAGCAGCCTCAGATTAGGGCGGGGCTATGGCTACACCTTC. Protein product: CASSLRLGRGYGYTF.